The present T cell receptor beta chain was sequenced within a study of blood T cell repertoires in COVID-19. Study as a whole: Acute and convalescent COVID-19 specimens originated in the United States, Italy and Spain. PBMCs, B-cell-depleted T cells, or T cells provided the cDNA or gDNA that made up the material.

In the original workflow: It was from reference gene primer amplification that nucleated cell counts were estimated. The repertoire was sequenced with immunoSEQ multiplex PCR; TCRdb's copy has only in-frame clones and lacks some. V, J and clone size reflect that table, while D and trimming were determined from the DNA. The sample holds a few hundred thousand clones, about 83% seen once. Recruited during active infection, patients (from Seattle) were subsequently followed longitudinally. Germline assignment: CDR1 LNHDA and CDR2 SQIVND (reference sequence). The CDR3 covers 11 residues. Trimming removed 3 bases from V and 8 bases from J, with 7 bases in between.

This clonotype originated in a woman aged 30 to 39 with COVID-19, enrolled during active disease. The chain couples TRBV19 to TRBJ1-2; D gene uncertain. The specimen sequenced was peripheral blood. DNA of the CDR3: TGTGCCAGTAGTATTGGGCCGGGCTACACCTTC. Protein product: CASSIGPGYTF.